This T cell receptor (beta chain) was observed in a study of molecular identifiers for immune sequencing clone quantification (dated by TCRdb to between 2017 and 2018). General notes on the study: For a replicate experiment, RNA from around 20,000 or 99,000 naive CD8 T cells was divided into five aliquots, of which four were sequenced. This methods study used CD8 T cells to benchmark TCR RNA copy counting and molecular-identifier clustering-based TCR repertoire sequencing (MIDCIRS). What the research found in general, with its limitations: Spiked-in Jurkat TCR RNA equal to a single cell's worth was reported to be detectable even within 1,100,000 naive CD8 T cells. Naive libraries contained spiked-in Jurkat TCR RNA (more than nine copies' worth), which is not part of the donor repertoire. In CMV-specific effector cells, clones with more than 20 RNA copies accounted for over 97% of molecules, whereas in naive cells such clones accounted for under 1%. Without barcode sub-clustering, chimeric consensus sequences inflated TCR diversity; chimeras reached as high as 47%. Modeling indicated approximately 3.2 TCR RNA copies recovered per cell, compared with 9 to 10 by digital PCR, which implies a capture efficiency of approximately 30%. Highly expanded clone sizes could be underestimated if identical TCR molecules share a barcode.

Library method: PCR. Data came from a NextSeq 500. Preparation of bulk TCR libraries followed a previously described approach, with the TCR primers listed in Table S5. Purification of total RNA was performed with the Qiagen AllPrep DNA/RNA kit. Reads from multiple sequencing runs of the same library were pooled before analysis. On the authors' methods: Only reads with exact TCR constant sequence were kept, trimmed to 150 nt, and grouped by their 12-nt molecular barcodes. Within each barcode group, reads were sub-clustered at a 15% Levenshtein threshold, and quality-weighted consensus sequences were built per RNA molecule. Non-functional sequences were removed, as were lower-count sequences one edit away from another. Based on fitting two negative binomial distributions, any barcode sub-cluster with under 20% of the maximum read count was discarded. TCRdb trimmed public reads at Q25 via fastp, called clones via MiXCR and kept in-frame beta chains. One record per CDR3 amino acid sequence lists the most common genes and DNA. The V and J calls come from TCRdb's annotation, not from the publication. This sample has fewer than 350,000 distinct CDR3 sequences in its table, and roughly 24% of those were observed once. The top ten clones comprise roughly 0.7% of the sample.

This clonotype turned up a few times. What this receptor recognizes is not known. No clone much larger than this one lies a single base away; base qualities are absent. Based on the germline V gene (reference sequence), the CDR1 and CDR2 sequences are MNHNY and SVGAGI. The cysteine opens and the phenylalanine closes a CDR3 of 21 amino acids. The retained sequence is limited to the CDR3, 63 bases, with the frame set at the first base. Relative to germline, V is 0 bases shorter and J is 8 bases shorter, with 34 bases between their ends. Libraries of naive CD8 T cells were generated from about 20,000 to 1,000,000 sorted cells, with 10%, 30% or 50% of the purified RNA used. Naive CD8 T cells, defined as CD8+CD4-CCR7+CD45RA+, were FACS-sorted into RLT Plus buffer on a BD FACSAria II. Detection sensitivity was tested by spiking Jurkat RNA equal to ten TCR copies' worth into samples containing 20,000-1,000,000 naive CD8 T cells. CD8 T cells were enriched using RosetteSep CD8+ T Cell Enrichment Cocktail and Ficoll-Paque, and the enriched cells then underwent ACK red cell lysis.

Sequencing was carried out using naive CD8+ T cells from blood, with Jurkat cell RNA spiked in. In light of the paper, this sample's cell subset or site label describes: FACS-sorted CD8+CD4-CCR7+CD45RA+ naive T cells. The clonotype comes from a human donor in good health. Some libraries in this study had Jurkat cell RNA spiked in. The chain was built from TRBV6-6 and TRBJ1-2; the D region possibly corresponds to TRBD1 (6 bases align). This receptor carries the CDR3 CASSYSKDQSVGGRVDWGYTF. The DNA sequence is TGTGCCAGCAGTTACTCGAAAGACCAGTCCGTAGGGGGGCGGGTTGACTGGGGCTACACCTTC.